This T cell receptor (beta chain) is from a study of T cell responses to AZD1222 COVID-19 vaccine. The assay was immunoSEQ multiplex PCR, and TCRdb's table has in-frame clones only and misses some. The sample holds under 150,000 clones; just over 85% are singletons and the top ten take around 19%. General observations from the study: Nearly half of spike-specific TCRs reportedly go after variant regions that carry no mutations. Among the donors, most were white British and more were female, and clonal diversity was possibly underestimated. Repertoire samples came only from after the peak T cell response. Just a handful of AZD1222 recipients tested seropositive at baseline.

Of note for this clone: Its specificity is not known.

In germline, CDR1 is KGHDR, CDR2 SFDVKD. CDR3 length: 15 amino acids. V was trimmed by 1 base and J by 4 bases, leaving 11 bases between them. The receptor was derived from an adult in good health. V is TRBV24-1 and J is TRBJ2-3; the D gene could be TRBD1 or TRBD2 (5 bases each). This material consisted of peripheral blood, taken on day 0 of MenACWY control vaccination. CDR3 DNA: TGTGCCACCAGTGATTTTCGGGACGACGCAGATACGCAGTATTTT. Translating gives CATSDFRDDADTQYF.